The 2 T cell receptor beta chains below come from one sample, sequenced in a study of shared clonotypes between healthy human individuals. TCRdb keeps only in-frame clones here, not all; method: immunoSEQ multiplex PCR. The sample records approximately 2,300,000 clones, just under 95% being singletons. The specimen sequenced was naive CD4+ T cells from PBMCs. Documented subset: CD45RA+ positively selected. The receptors here all came from a man aged 18 to 35 in good health. Some clones in this sample may be carry-over from other donors' samples.

As to this clone: The same CDR3 is also encoded by other DNA sequences in this sample. This sequence joins TRBV27 and TRBJ2-7; TRBD2 matches at 11 bases. CDR1 MNHEY and CDR2 SMNVEV come from the germline V gene (reference sequence). The length of the CDR3 is 15 residues. Trimming at V came to 2 bases and at J to 1 base, leaving 1 base not matched to a gene. The CDR3 sequence: CASSLIAGGSYEQYF. CDR3 sequence (DNA): TGTGCCAGCAGTTTAATAGCGGGAGGGTCCTACGAGCAGTACTTC.

The rearrangement joins TRBV14 to TRBJ2-7, with 7 bases lining up with TRBD2. V dropped 0 bases and J dropped 13; count of bases not matched to a gene: 9. Germline V lookup: CDR1 SGHDN, CDR2 FVKESK. The CDR3 spans 13 residues. For the CDR3, the DNA is TGTGCCAGCAGCCAAGATCGGGCAGGACTAGGATACTTC. Residues: CASSQDRAGLGYF.